This T cell receptor beta chain was documented in a study of shared clonotypes between healthy human individuals. The germline CDR1 and CDR2 sequences are SGDLS and YYNGEE. V lost 0 bases, J lost 7 bases, and 8 bases lay in between. The CDR3 covers 13 residues. It was on ten immunoSEQ deep assay plates that unsorted PBMC DNA was sequenced. TCRdb's copy holds only in-frame clones and misses some; the assay was immunoSEQ multiplex PCR. The sample comprises 400,000 to 550,000 clones, 70% to 85% of which are singletons, and approximately 12% rests with the top ten. The sequence derives from a woman in her thirties or forties in good health. Some clones in this sample may be carry-over from other donors' samples. Sequences were obtained from PBMCs. The chain combines TRBV9 with TRBJ2-1; D is unresolved. Here the CDR3 DNA reads TGTGCCAGCAGCGTAGTCCCACGAAATGAGCAGTTCTTC. Protein: CASSVVPRNEQFF.